This T cell receptor (beta chain) was recovered during a study of spatial heterogeneity in lung cancer. About the study: A consistent excess of beta-chain over alpha-chain sequences was detected.

TCRdb ran MiXCR on the 5' RACE reads and lists one entry per CDR3 protein. The table includes about 15,000 distinct CDR3 sequences, about 7.9% detected once. General study findings and limits: Ubiquitous, expanded tumor-derived TCRs were more frequently observed in blood at resection than at follow-up.

This clonotype is medium-sized within its sample. Its specificity is unknown. The time point denotes: sample taken at primary tumor resection. Material for sequencing was whole RNA from tumor, nontumor lung or frozen PBMC, left unsorted. There were 72 donors, all of them untreated patients with early-stage non-small cell lung cancer. This specimen was PBMCs, taken at surgery. The receptor comes from a female donor with early-stage non-small cell lung cancer.

DNA for the CDR3: TGTGCCAGCAGTAGCCCATCCCGGACAGGGCGCCTTTCCTACGAGCAGTACTTC. Protein: CASSSPSRTGRLSYEQYF. J is TRBJ2-7 and V is TRBV27, with 8 positions matching TRBD1. The CDR3 is 18 amino acids. Trimming at V came to 5 bases and at J to 1 base, leaving 16 bases not matched to a gene. The germline CDR1 and CDR2 sequences are MNHEY and SMNVEV (reference sequence).